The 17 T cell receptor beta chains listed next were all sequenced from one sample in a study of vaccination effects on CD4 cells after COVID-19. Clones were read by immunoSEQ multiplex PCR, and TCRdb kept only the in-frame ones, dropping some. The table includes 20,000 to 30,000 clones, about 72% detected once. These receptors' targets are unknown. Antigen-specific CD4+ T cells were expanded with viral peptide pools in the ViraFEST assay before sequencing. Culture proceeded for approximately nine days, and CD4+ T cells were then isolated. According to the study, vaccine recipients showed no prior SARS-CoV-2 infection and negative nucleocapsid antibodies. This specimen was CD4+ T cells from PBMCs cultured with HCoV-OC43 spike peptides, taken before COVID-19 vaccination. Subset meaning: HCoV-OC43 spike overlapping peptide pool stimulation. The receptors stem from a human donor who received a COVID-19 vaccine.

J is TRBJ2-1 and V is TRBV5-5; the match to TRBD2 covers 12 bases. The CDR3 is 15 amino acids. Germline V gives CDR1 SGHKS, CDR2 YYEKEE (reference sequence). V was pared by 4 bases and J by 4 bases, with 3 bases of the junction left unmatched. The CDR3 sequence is CASSVTSGRYNEQFF. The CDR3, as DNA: TGTGCCAGCAGCGTAACTAGCGGGAGGTACAATGAGCAGTTCTTC.

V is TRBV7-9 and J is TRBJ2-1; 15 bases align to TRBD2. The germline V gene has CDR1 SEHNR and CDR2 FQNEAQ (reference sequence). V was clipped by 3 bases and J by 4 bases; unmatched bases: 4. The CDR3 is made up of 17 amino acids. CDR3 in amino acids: CASSLSGLAGGYNEQFF. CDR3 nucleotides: TGTGCCAGCAGCTTGTCTGGACTAGCGGGAGGGTACAATGAGCAGTTCTTC.

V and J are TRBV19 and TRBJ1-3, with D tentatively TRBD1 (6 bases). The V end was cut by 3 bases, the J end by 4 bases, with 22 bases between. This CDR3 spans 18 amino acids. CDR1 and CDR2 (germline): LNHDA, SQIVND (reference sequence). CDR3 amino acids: CASSIVMSGGHRGNTIYF. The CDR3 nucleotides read TGTGCCAGTAGTATTGTGATGAGCGGGGGGCACCGGGGAAACACCATATATTTT.

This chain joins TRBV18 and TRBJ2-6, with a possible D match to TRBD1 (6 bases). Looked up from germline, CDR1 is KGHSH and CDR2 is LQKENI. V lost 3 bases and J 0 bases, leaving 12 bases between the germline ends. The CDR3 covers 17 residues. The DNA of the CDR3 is TGTGCCAGCTCACCTCCTGGGGGCCGCTCTGGGGCCAACGTCCTGACTTTC. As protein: CASSPPGGRSGANVLTF.

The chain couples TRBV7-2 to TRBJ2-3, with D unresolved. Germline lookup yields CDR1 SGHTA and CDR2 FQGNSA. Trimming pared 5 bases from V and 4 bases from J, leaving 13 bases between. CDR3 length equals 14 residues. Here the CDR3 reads CASSPYVGPDTQYF. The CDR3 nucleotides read TGTGCCAGCAGCCCATACGTCGGCCCAGATACGCAGTATTTT.

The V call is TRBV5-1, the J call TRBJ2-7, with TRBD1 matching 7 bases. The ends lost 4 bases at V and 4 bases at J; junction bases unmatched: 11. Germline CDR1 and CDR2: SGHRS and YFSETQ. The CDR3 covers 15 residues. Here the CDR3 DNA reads TGCGCCAGCAGCGGACCGGACAGGCTTCTATACGAGCAGTACTTC. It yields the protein CASSGPDRLLYEQYF.

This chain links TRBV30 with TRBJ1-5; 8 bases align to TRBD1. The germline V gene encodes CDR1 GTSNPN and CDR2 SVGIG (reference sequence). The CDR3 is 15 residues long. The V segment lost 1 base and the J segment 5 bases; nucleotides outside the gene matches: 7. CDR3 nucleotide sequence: TGTGCCTGGAGTGGAGGACAGGGTCCTTATCAGCCCCAGCATTTT. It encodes CAWSGGQGPYQPQHF.

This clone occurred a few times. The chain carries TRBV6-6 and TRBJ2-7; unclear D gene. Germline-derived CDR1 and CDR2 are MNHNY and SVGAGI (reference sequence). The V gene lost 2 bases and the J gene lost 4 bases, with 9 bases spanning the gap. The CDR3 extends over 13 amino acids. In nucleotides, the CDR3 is TGTGCCAGCAGTTACGCTGGGGATTACGAGCAGTACTTC. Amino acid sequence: CASSYAGDYEQYF.

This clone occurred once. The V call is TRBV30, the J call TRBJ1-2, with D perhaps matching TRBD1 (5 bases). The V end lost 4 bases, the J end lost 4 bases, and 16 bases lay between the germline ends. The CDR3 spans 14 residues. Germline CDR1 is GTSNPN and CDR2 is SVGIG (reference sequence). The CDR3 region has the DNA TGTGCCTGGACAACCACCGCAGGGCCCTATGGCTACACCTTC. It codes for CAWTTTAGPYGYTF.

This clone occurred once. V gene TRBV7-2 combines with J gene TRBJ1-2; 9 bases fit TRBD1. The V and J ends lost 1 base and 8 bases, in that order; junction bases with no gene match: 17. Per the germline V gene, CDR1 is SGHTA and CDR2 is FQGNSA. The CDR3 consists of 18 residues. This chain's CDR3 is CASSLGPGQGDLRRGYTF. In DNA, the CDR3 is TGTGCCAGCAGCTTAGGGCCGGGACAGGGTGACCTAAGGAGAGGCTACACCTTC.

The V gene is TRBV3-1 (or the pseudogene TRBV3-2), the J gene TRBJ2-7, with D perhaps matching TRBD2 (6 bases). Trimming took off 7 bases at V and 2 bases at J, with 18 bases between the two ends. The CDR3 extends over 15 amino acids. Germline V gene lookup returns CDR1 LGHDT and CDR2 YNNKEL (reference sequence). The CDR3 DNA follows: TGTGCCAGCACCCCGAGGGGCGGGATACCCTACGAGCAGTACTTC. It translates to CASTPRGGIPYEQYF.

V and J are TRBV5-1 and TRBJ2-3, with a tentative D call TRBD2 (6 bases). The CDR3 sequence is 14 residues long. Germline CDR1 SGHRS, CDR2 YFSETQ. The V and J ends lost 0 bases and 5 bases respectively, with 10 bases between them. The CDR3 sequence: CASSLEGGKDTQYF. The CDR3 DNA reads TGCGCCAGCAGCTTGGAGGGCGGGAAAGATACGCAGTATTTT. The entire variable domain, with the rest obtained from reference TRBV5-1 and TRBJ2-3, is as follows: KAGVTQTPRYLIKTRGQQVTLSCSPISGHRSVSWYQQTPGQGLQFLFEYFSETQRNKGNFPGRFSGRQFSNSRSEMNVSTLELGDSALYLCASSLEGGKDTQYFGPGTRLTVL.

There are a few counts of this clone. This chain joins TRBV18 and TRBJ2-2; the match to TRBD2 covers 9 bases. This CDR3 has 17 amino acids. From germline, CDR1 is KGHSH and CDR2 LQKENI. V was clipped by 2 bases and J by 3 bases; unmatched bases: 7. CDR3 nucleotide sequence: TGTGCCAGCTCACCATGGACGGGACTAGCAGACACCGGGGAGCTGTTTTTT. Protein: CASSPWTGLADTGELFF.

CDR3 DNA: TGCGCCAGCAGGCTGGGGGGGGGAGGAGAGACCCAGTACTTC. Translated, it gives CASRLGGGGETQYF. The chain recombines TRBV10-2 with TRBJ2-5; 7 nucleotides match TRBD2. Germline CDR1 and CDR2: WSHSY and SAAADI. CDR3 length: 14 amino acids. Trimming took 6 bases from V and 4 from J; bases not matched to a gene: 8.

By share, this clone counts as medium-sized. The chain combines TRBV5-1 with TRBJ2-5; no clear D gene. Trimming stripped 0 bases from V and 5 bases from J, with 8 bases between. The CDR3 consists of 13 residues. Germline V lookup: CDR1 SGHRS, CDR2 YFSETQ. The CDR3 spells CASSLAAFETQYF. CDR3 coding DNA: TGCGCCAGCAGCTTGGCTGCTTTCGAGACCCAGTACTTC.

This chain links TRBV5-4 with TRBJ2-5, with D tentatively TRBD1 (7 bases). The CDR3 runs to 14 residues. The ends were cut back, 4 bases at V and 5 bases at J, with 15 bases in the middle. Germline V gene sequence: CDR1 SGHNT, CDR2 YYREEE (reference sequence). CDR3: CASSPGGSKETQYF. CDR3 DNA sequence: TGTGCCAGCAGCCCAGGGGGGAGTAAGGAGACCCAGTACTTC.

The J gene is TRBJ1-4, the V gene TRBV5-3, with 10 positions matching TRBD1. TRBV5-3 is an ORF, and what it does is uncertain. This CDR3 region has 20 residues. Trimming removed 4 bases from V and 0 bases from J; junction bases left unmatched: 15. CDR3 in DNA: TGTGCCAGAAGCCCCGACCGGGGACAGGGGTTTGAGCCAACTAATGAAAAACTGTTTTTT. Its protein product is CARSPDRGQGFEPTNEKLFF.